These 17 T cell receptor beta chains were all obtained from the same sample, sequenced in a study of OX40 agonist ivuxolimab in advanced cancers. Libraries were constructed by the immunoSEQ multiplex PCR assay. TCRdb provides this immuneACCESS table in a form limited to in-frame rearrangements. Some clones are lacking; in checked studies, under half of them reflect an unresolved V gene, and why the rest are absent is not known. Within this sample are 25,000 to 40,000 clones, with roughly 80% of them counted one time only. The top ten constitute roughly 21% of the sample. Sequenced material: CD4+ or CD8+ T cells sorted from blood, taken in a trial of the OX40 agonist ivuxolimab. Source of these receptors: an adult with an advanced solid tumor such as melanoma, head and neck, liver or kidney cancer.

The gene calls are TRBV6-1 and TRBJ2-3, with TRBD2 matching 11 bases. With V trimmed by 4 bases and J by 6 bases, 6 bases remained unmatched. The CDR3 contains 15 residues. Germline assignment: CDR1 MNHNS and CDR2 SASEGT. CDR3 DNA: TGTGCCAGCAGTGGCCTAGCGGGAGGAGGGGATACGCAGTATTTT. The encoded protein is CASSGLAGGGDTQYF.

V is TRBV19 and J is TRBJ1-2, with D unclear. The germline gives CDR1 LNHDA, CDR2 SQIVND (reference sequence). CDR3 length equals 16 residues. Between the trimmed V and J ends, which lost 3 bases and 6 bases, there was a span of 20 bases. The CDR3 is CASSILPKIGQDGYTF. DNA of the CDR3: TGTGCCAGTAGTATTCTCCCCAAAATCGGGCAAGATGGCTACACCTTC.

This chain links TRBV7-9 with TRBJ1-2; TRBD1 is a possible D gene (6 bases). The CDR3 is 14 residues long. V lost 1 base and J 4 bases, leaving 10 bases between the germline ends. Germline V gene lookup returns CDR1 SEHNR and CDR2 FQNEAQ (reference sequence). The CDR3, as DNA: TGTGCCAGCAGCTTAGTGGGGGCTTCCTATGGCTACACCTTC. Translated, it gives CASSLVGASYGYTF. Full variable domain (missing parts from reference TRBV7-9 and TRBJ1-2): DTGVSQNPRHKITKRGQNVTFRCDPISEHNRLYWYRQTLGQGPEFLTYFQNEAQLEKSRLLSDRFSAERPKGSFSTLEIQRTEQGDSAMYLCASSLVGASYGYTFGSGTRLTVV.

Sample share makes this clone medium-sized. The chain recombines TRBV7-9 with TRBJ1-1; D call uncertain. V lost 6 bases and J lost 0, with 8 bases in between. The CDR3 totals 13 residues. Per the germline V gene, CDR1 is SEHNR and CDR2 is FQNEAQ (reference sequence). CDR3 nucleotide sequence: TGTGCCAGCAGAGACGAACTGAACACTGAAGCTTTCTTT. It codes for CASRDELNTEAFF.

This chain links TRBV6-5 with TRBJ1-1, with D maybe TRBD1 (6 bases). V gave up 7 bases and J gave up 1 base, with 13 bases separating them. Per germline, CDR1 MNHEY and CDR2 SVGAGI. The CDR3 totals 14 residues. CDR3 residues: CASNRDRPNTEAFF. The CDR3 DNA sequence: TGTGCCAGCAACCGAGACAGGCCGAACACTGAAGCTTTCTTT.

The chain couples TRBV7-2 to TRBJ2-1, with a tentative D call TRBD1 (6 bases). V shed 0 bases and J shed 9 bases, with 18 bases lying between them. This CDR3 contains 16 residues. In germline, CDR1 is SGHTA, CDR2 FQGNSA. Written as DNA, the CDR3 is TGTGCCAGCAGCTTAGCGGGGCGGACAGTCGGGCGTGAGCAGTTCTTC. Translated: CASSLAGRTVGREQFF.

The chain has TRBV19 and TRBJ2-5; maybe TRBD1 (6 bases). The CDR3 is made up of 15 amino acids. In germline, CDR1 is LNHDA, CDR2 SQIVND (reference sequence). The ends were cut back, 10 bases at V and 5 bases at J, with 23 bases in the middle. The CDR3 sequence is CATTRTASPRETQYF. Written as DNA, the CDR3 is TGTGCCACAACTAGGACAGCCTCACCGCGGGAGACCCAGTACTTC.

The chain links TRBV9 to TRBJ2-2; TRBD1 aligns across 7 bases. After removal of 3 bases from V and 4 bases from J, the junction contained 6 bases not matched to a gene. This CDR3 is built from 15 residues. Germline CDR1 SGDLS, CDR2 YYNGEE. CDR3 protein: CASSAGDRVTGELFF. The CDR3 nucleotides read TGTGCCAGCAGCGCAGGAGACAGGGTCACCGGGGAGCTGTTTTTT. The variable domain in full, with the rest retrieved from reference TRBV9 and TRBJ2-2, is DSGVTQTPKHLITATGQRVTLRCSPRSGDLSVYWYQQSLDQGLQFLIQYYNGEERAKGNILERFSAQQFPDLHSELNLSSLELGDSALYFCASSAGDRVTGELFFGEGSRLTVL.

This clone was counted a single time. The genes are TRBV15 and TRBJ1-2; D ambiguous. Germline V gene lookup returns CDR1 LNHNV and CDR2 YYDKDF (reference sequence). CDR3 size: 16 residues. Trimming took 0 bases from V and 0 from J, leaving 11 bases between them. The CDR3 reads CATSRDLALANYGYTF. CDR3 nucleotides: TGTGCCACCAGCAGAGATCTAGCCTTAGCTAACTATGGCTACACCTTC.

This rearrangement joins TRBV6-1 to TRBJ1-1; weak D call: TRBD1 (5 bases). Germline V gives CDR1 MNHNS, CDR2 SASEGT. The CDR3 spans 14 residues. Trimming pared 1 base from V and 6 bases from J, leaving 12 bases between. The CDR3 here is CASSEERGVPEAFF. As DNA, the CDR3 is TGTGCCAGCAGTGAAGAGAGGGGTGTCCCTGAAGCTTTCTTT.

This chain uses TRBV29-1 with TRBJ2-7; TRBD2 matches at 9 bases. The CDR3 sequence is 13 residues long. V lost 7 bases, J lost 3 bases, and 7 bases stayed unmatched. Per the germline V gene, CDR1 is SQVTM and CDR2 is ANQGSEA. The CDR3 DNA follows: TGCAGCGCAGCAATAGCGGGGGACTACGAGCAGTACTTC. Translating it yields CSAAIAGDYEQYF.

The chain links TRBV13 to TRBJ2-1; 8 bases fit TRBD2. The CDR3 has 18 residues. The trim removed 2 bases at V and 2 bases at J, leaving 11 bases unmatched. Germline V gives CDR1 PRHDT, CDR2 FYEKMQ (reference sequence). The CDR3 DNA reads TGTGCCAGCAGCTTAAGGACTAGCAATATAGGTCCCTACAATGAGCAGTTCTTC. The encoded protein is CASSLRTSNIGPYNEQFF. Combining the CDR3 with reference TRBV13 and TRBJ2-1 gives the whole variable domain AAGVIQSPRHLIKEKRETATLKCYPIPRHDTVYWYQQGPGQDPQFLISFYEKMQSDKGSIPDRFSAQQFSDYHSELNMSSLELGDSALYFCASSLRTSNIGPYNEQFFGPGTRLTVL.

The chain uses TRBV2 and TRBJ1-2; the match to TRBD1 covers 7 bases. With V trimmed by 7 bases and J by 2 bases, 7 bases remained unmatched. CDR1 and CDR2 (germline): SNHLY, FYNNEI. The CDR3 sequence is 14 residues long. The CDR3: CASTDGQVNYGYTF. In nucleotides, the CDR3 is TGTGCCAGCACCGACGGACAGGTCAACTATGGCTACACCTTC.

This chain connects TRBV19 to TRBJ1-4; D is undetermined. Germline-derived CDR1 and CDR2 are LNHDA and SQIVND (reference sequence). Trimming took off 2 bases at V and 4 bases at J, with 8 bases between the two ends. The CDR3 is made up of 14 amino acids. For the CDR3, the DNA is TGTGCCAGTAGTATATCCAGTCTTAATGAAAAACTGTTTTTT. The encoded protein is CASSISSLNEKLFF. Variable domain in full (rest from reference TRBV19 and TRBJ1-4): DGGITQSPKYLFRKEGQNVTLSCEQNLNHDAMYWYRQDPGQGLRLIYYSQIVNDFQKGDIAEGYSVSREKKESFPLTVTSAQKNPTAFYLCASSISSLNEKLFFGSGTQLSVL.

CDR3 sequence reads: CASSLEGGLGNTEAFF. The CDR3 coding sequence is TGTGCCAGCAGCTTAGAGGGGGGGCTTGGAAACACTGAAGCTTTCTTT. The chain uses TRBV7-8 and TRBJ1-1; D may be TRBD1 (6 bases). The CDR3 loop spans 16 amino acids. V was pared by 1 base and J by 2 bases, with 14 bases between. The germline gives CDR1 SGHVS, CDR2 FQNEAQ.

The chain couples TRBV9 to TRBJ2-1; 8 bases map to TRBD2. Germline V gene data show CDR1 as SGDLS and CDR2 as YYNGEE. V lost 3 bases to trimming and J lost 9 bases; unmatched junction nucleotides: 5. This CDR3 comprises 13 residues. In DNA form, the CDR3 reads TGTGCCAGCAGCGCGGGGGGGCTGCGTGAGCAGTTCTTC. This sequence encodes CASSAGGLREQFF.

The rearrangement joins TRBV4-1 to TRBJ1-3; TRBD1 matches 10 bases. The CDR3 has 17 residues. Germline CDR1 is MGHRA and CDR2 is YSYEKL. V trimming: 2 bases; J trimming: 0 bases; junction bases outside the gene matches: 4. CDR3 sequence reads: CASSQLDRGHSGNTIYF. CDR3 sequence (DNA): TGCGCCAGCAGCCAATTAGACAGGGGGCACTCTGGAAACACCATATATTTT.